The rows below give T cell receptor beta chains drawn from one sample of a study of blood T cell repertoires in COVID-19. The method was immunoSEQ multiplex PCR; TCRdb's version includes in-frame clones alone and lacks a portion of them. The sample lists 160,000 or so clones; around 80% were seen once. Sequences were obtained from peripheral blood. All receptors derive from an elderly woman with acute or convalescent COVID-19. The CDR3 runs from the conserved cysteine through the conserved F or W. D genes are given only for firm matches. Size is omitted from some rows. Given values are once, few, many or a class for expanded clones.

v_gene: TRBV11-1
d_gene: TRBD2
j_gene: TRBJ2-3
len: 15
abundance: .
CDR3aa: CASSLAGGPNRAQYF
CDR3nt: TGTGCCAGCAGCTTAGCGGGAGGGCCGAATCGGGCGCAGTATTTT

v_gene: TRBV7-2
d_gene: .
j_gene: TRBJ1-2
len: 13
abundance: .
CDR3aa: CASSRGGGFGYTF
CDR3nt: TGTGCCAGCAGCCGCGGGGGAGGGTTTGGCTACACCTTC

v_gene: TRBV30
d_gene: TRBD1
j_gene: TRBJ2-7
len: 13
abundance: .
CDR3aa: CAWSTTGGYEQYF
CDR3nt: TGTGCCTGGAGTACGACAGGGGGCTACGAGCAGTACTTC

v_gene: TRBV4-3
d_gene: TRBD2
j_gene: TRBJ2-3
len: 17
abundance: .
CDR3aa: CASSQGLAGGGRDTQYF
CDR3nt: TGCGCCAGCAGCCAAGGACTAGCGGGGGGGGGCAGGGATACGCAGTATTTT

v_gene: TRBV7-2
d_gene: TRBD1
j_gene: TRBJ1-5
len: 13
abundance: .
CDR3aa: CASSSDTGASEHF
CDR3nt: TGTGCCAGCAGCTCAGATACAGGGGCCTCGGAACATTTT

v_gene: TRBV6-2/TRBV6-3
d_gene: .
j_gene: TRBJ2-7
len: 15
abundance: .
CDR3aa: CASSYSTGNTYEQYF
CDR3nt: TGTGCCAGCAGTTACTCAACAGGGAACACCTACGAGCAGTACTTC

v_gene: TRBV28
d_gene: TRBD2
j_gene: TRBJ2-1
len: 15
abundance: few
CDR3aa: CASSISGRARNEQFF
CDR3nt: TGTGCCAGCAGTATCAGCGGGAGGGCCAGGAATGAGCAGTTCTTC

v_gene: TRBV3-1/TRBV3-2
d_gene: .
j_gene: TRBJ2-5
len: 17
abundance: .
CDR3aa: CASTTSFSQGHEETQYF
CDR3nt: TGTGCCAGCACCACATCGTTCTCGCAGGGACACGAAGAGACCCAGTACTTC

v_gene: TRBV6-5
d_gene: TRBD2
j_gene: TRBJ2-1
len: 15
abundance: once
CDR3aa: CASSSTSGGYNEQFF
CDR3nt: TGTGCCAGCAGTTCGACTAGCGGGGGATACAATGAGCAGTTCTTC

v_gene: TRBV27
d_gene: .
j_gene: TRBJ2-1
len: 15
abundance: .
CDR3aa: CASSLALELANEQFF
CDR3nt: TGTGCCAGCAGTTTAGCGTTGGAGTTAGCCAATGAGCAGTTCTTC

v_gene: TRBV5-1
d_gene: .
j_gene: TRBJ1-5
len: 16
abundance: .
CDR3aa: CASSLGSGHSNQPQHF
CDR3nt: TGCGCCAGCAGCTTGGGGTCAGGCCATAGCAATCAGCCCCAGCATTTT

v_gene: TRBV6-5
d_gene: TRBD1
j_gene: TRBJ2-5
len: 13
abundance: .
CDR3aa: CASREGARETQYF
CDR3nt: TGTGCCAGCAGAGAGGGGGCTAGGGAGACCCAGTACTTC

v_gene: TRBV4-2
d_gene: TRBD1
j_gene: TRBJ1-2
len: 20
abundance: .
CDR3aa: CASSLPTRGRTAAPNYGYTF
CDR3nt: TGTGCCAGCAGCCTCCCAACGAGGGGGCGCACAGCCGCCCCCAACTATGGCTACACCTTC

v_gene: TRBV24-1
d_gene: TRBD1
j_gene: TRBJ1-4
len: 16
abundance: .
CDR3aa: CATSESTGTAHEKLFF
CDR3nt: TGTGCCACCAGTGAGTCGACAGGGACCGCCCATGAAAAACTGTTTTTT

v_gene: TRBV15
d_gene: .
j_gene: TRBJ2-5
len: 13
abundance: .
CDR3aa: CATSRDQEETQYF
CDR3nt: TGTGCCACCAGCAGAGACCAAGAGGAGACCCAGTACTTC

v_gene: TRBV9
d_gene: .
j_gene: TRBJ1-1
len: 16
abundance: .
CDR3aa: CASTPGSVKVNTEAFF
CDR3nt: TGTGCCAGCACCCCGGGGTCCGTTAAGGTGAACACTGAAGCTTTCTTT

v_gene: TRBV7-2
d_gene: .
j_gene: TRBJ1-3
len: 17
abundance: .
CDR3aa: CASSLRPNAGIGNTIYF
CDR3nt: TGTGCCAGCAGCCTCCGACCGAACGCAGGGATCGGAAACACCATATATTTT

v_gene: TRBV5-4
d_gene: TRBD1
j_gene: TRBJ1-3
len: 16
abundance: few
CDR3aa: CASSLGGTGSGNTIYF
CDR3nt: TGTGCCAGCAGCTTGGGGGGGACAGGGTCCGGAAACACCATATATTTT

v_gene: TRBV29-1
d_gene: .
j_gene: TRBJ2-1
len: 14
abundance: once
CDR3aa: CSVEERRRYNEQFF
CDR3nt: TGCAGCGTTGAGGAGCGGAGAAGGTACAATGAGCAGTTCTTC

v_gene: TRBV7-3
d_gene: TRBD2
j_gene: TRBJ2-3
len: 15
abundance: .
CDR3aa: CASSRAGGSTDTQYF
CDR3nt: TGTGCCAGCAGCAGAGCGGGGGGGAGCACAGATACGCAGTATTTT

v_gene: TRBV11-3
d_gene: TRBD2
j_gene: TRBJ2-3
len: 16
abundance: .
CDR3aa: CASSRGLGLGTDTQYF
CDR3nt: TGTGCCAGCAGCCGTGGACTAGGACTGGGGACAGATACGCAGTATTTT

v_gene: TRBV4-3
d_gene: .
j_gene: TRBJ1-2
len: 16
abundance: many
CDR3aa: CASSQDLVRGNYGYTF
CDR3nt: TGCGCCAGCAGCCAAGATTTGGTCAGGGGAAACTATGGCTACACCTTC

v_gene: TRBV7-2
d_gene: TRBD1
j_gene: TRBJ1-1
len: 15
abundance: .
CDR3aa: CASSLETGIDTEAFF
CDR3nt: TGTGCCAGCAGCTTAGAGACAGGGATCGACACTGAAGCTTTCTTT

v_gene: TRBV20-1
d_gene: TRBD1
j_gene: TRBJ2-7
len: 15
abundance: .
CDR3aa: CSASLRQGIPYEQYF
CDR3nt: TGCAGTGCTAGTCTACGACAGGGTATTCCCTACGAGCAGTACTTC

v_gene: TRBV9
d_gene: TRBD2
j_gene: TRBJ2-1
len: 16
abundance: .
CDR3aa: CASSVVVGGAYNEQFF
CDR3nt: TGTGCCAGCAGCGTAGTGGTGGGAGGGGCCTACAATGAGCAGTTCTTC

v_gene: TRBV29-1
d_gene: TRBD2
j_gene: TRBJ2-1
len: 15
abundance: .
CDR3aa: CSVVPGLAGVDEQFF
CDR3nt: TGCAGCGTTGTTCCGGGACTAGCGGGAGTGGATGAGCAGTTCTTC

v_gene: TRBV7-9
d_gene: TRBD1
j_gene: TRBJ2-7
len: 16
abundance: .
CDR3aa: CASSGPTGTGGYEQYF
CDR3nt: TGTGCCAGCAGCGGACCAACCGGGACAGGGGGATACGAGCAGTACTTC

v_gene: TRBV14
d_gene: .
j_gene: TRBJ1-2
len: 13
abundance: .
CDR3aa: CASSQGPRYGYTF
CDR3nt: TGTGCCAGCAGCCAAGGTCCTCGGTATGGCTACACCTTC

v_gene: TRBV9
d_gene: TRBD1
j_gene: TRBJ1-4
len: 14
abundance: .
CDR3aa: CASSAGTGREKLFF
CDR3nt: TGTGCCAGCAGCGCCGGGACAGGGAGGGAAAAACTGTTTTTT

v_gene: TRBV9
d_gene: TRBD2
j_gene: TRBJ2-1
len: 15
abundance: few
CDR3aa: CASSPSGGSYNEQFF
CDR3nt: TGTGCCAGCAGCCCCAGCGGGGGGTCCTACAATGAGCAGTTCTTC

v_gene: TRBV5-8
d_gene: .
j_gene: TRBJ2-4
len: 15
abundance: .
CDR3aa: CASSTRVLAKNIQYF
CDR3nt: TGTGCCAGCAGCACCCGAGTGCTAGCCAAAAACATTCAGTACTTC

v_gene: TRBV19
d_gene: .
j_gene: TRBJ1-6
len: 17
abundance: .
CDR3aa: CASSKRGRNSYNSPLHF
CDR3nt: TGTGCCAGTAGTAAAAGGGGCAGAAACTCCTATAATTCACCCCTCCACTTT

v_gene: TRBV9
d_gene: TRBD2
j_gene: TRBJ2-1
len: 14
abundance: .
CDR3aa: CASSAGGTINEQFF
CDR3nt: TGTGCCAGCAGCGCGGGAGGGACAATCAATGAGCAGTTCTTC

v_gene: TRBV7-9
d_gene: TRBD2
j_gene: TRBJ2-1
len: 15
abundance: .
CDR3aa: CASSPGLGRYNEQFF
CDR3nt: TGTGCCAGCAGCCCCGGACTCGGGAGGTACAATGAGCAGTTCTTC

v_gene: TRBV3-1/TRBV3-2
d_gene: TRBD2
j_gene: TRBJ2-7
len: 16
abundance: .
CDR3aa: CASSQVQAGVWYEQYF
CDR3nt: TGTGCCAGCAGCCAAGTTCAAGCGGGAGTTTGGTACGAGCAGTACTTC

v_gene: TRBV7-9
d_gene: .
j_gene: TRBJ1-1
len: 13
abundance: .
CDR3aa: CASSPRGVGEAFF
CDR3nt: TGTGCCAGCAGCCCCCGAGGAGTTGGGGAAGCTTTCTTT

v_gene: TRBV5-1
d_gene: TRBD2
j_gene: TRBJ2-5
len: 16
abundance: once
CDR3aa: CASSFSSGTLQETQYF
CDR3nt: TGCGCCAGCAGCTTCAGTAGCGGGACCTTACAAGAGACCCAGTACTTC

v_gene: TRBV18
d_gene: .
j_gene: TRBJ1-1
len: 14
abundance: .
CDR3aa: CASSARTAGTEAFF
CDR3nt: TGTGCCAGCTCAGCCCGGACAGCCGGCACTGAAGCTTTCTTT

v_gene: TRBV19
d_gene: .
j_gene: TRBJ1-5
len: 14
abundance: .
CDR3aa: CASRARGSNQPQHF
CDR3nt: TGTGCCAGTAGGGCCAGGGGTAGCAATCAGCCCCAGCATTTT

v_gene: TRBV10-2
d_gene: .
j_gene: TRBJ1-3
len: 15
abundance: .
CDR3aa: CASSDLGESGNTIYF
CDR3nt: TGCGCCAGCAGTGACCTCGGGGAATCTGGAAACACCATATATTTT

v_gene: TRBV6-2/TRBV6-3
d_gene: .
j_gene: TRBJ2-5
len: 13
abundance: .
CDR3aa: CASSYEFVETQYF
CDR3nt: TGTGCCAGCAGTTACGAGTTCGTGGAGACCCAGTACTTC

v_gene: TRBV7-2
d_gene: TRBD1
j_gene: TRBJ1-5
len: 14
abundance: .
CDR3aa: CASSYDRGREPQHF
CDR3nt: TGTGCCAGCAGCTACGACAGGGGAAGGGAGCCCCAGCATTTT

v_gene: TRBV6-4
d_gene: TRBD2
j_gene: TRBJ2-1
len: 15
abundance: .
CDR3aa: CASSPGLDNWNEQFF
CDR3nt: TGTGCCAGCAGTCCCGGACTAGATAATTGGAATGAGCAGTTCTTC

v_gene: TRBV5-1
d_gene: .
j_gene: TRBJ1-5
len: 14
abundance: .
CDR3aa: CASSPDSRNQPQHF
CDR3nt: TGCGCCAGCAGCCCGGACAGCCGCAATCAGCCCCAGCATTTT

v_gene: TRBV3-1/TRBV3-2
d_gene: .
j_gene: TRBJ2-5
len: 15
abundance: .
CDR3aa: CASSLGLPMWDTQYF
CDR3nt: TGTGCCAGCAGCCTGGGACTCCCGATGTGGGATACCCAGTACTTC

v_gene: TRBV3-1/TRBV3-2
d_gene: .
j_gene: TRBJ1-1
len: 12
abundance: few
CDR3aa: CASSQRRQEAFF
CDR3nt: TGTGCCAGCAGCCAGCGTAGACAGGAAGCTTTCTTT

v_gene: TRBV6-1
d_gene: TRBD1
j_gene: TRBJ1-6
len: 20
abundance: .
CDR3aa: CASSEPPGQGSSSYNSPLHF
CDR3nt: TGTGCCAGCAGTGAACCACCGGGACAGGGGTCCAGCTCCTATAATTCACCCCTCCACTTT

v_gene: TRBV7-9
d_gene: TRBD1
j_gene: TRBJ1-4
len: 15
abundance: .
CDR3aa: CASRSPGQGFEKLFF
CDR3nt: TGTGCCAGCAGGTCTCCGGGACAGGGGTTTGAAAAACTGTTTTTT

v_gene: TRBV4-3
d_gene: .
j_gene: TRBJ1-6
len: 12
abundance: .
CDR3aa: CASGDGNSPLHF
CDR3nt: TGCGCCAGCGGCGACGGGAATTCACCCCTCCACTTT

v_gene: TRBV14
d_gene: TRBD2
j_gene: TRBJ2-3
len: 16
abundance: .
CDR3aa: CASSRGLAVSTDTQYF
CDR3nt: TGTGCCAGCAGCCGAGGACTAGCGGTTAGCACAGATACGCAGTATTTT

v_gene: TRBV7-9
d_gene: TRBD1
j_gene: TRBJ1-4
len: 14
abundance: few
CDR3aa: CASSLEGGFEKLFF
CDR3nt: TGTGCCAGCAGCTTAGAAGGGGGCTTTGAAAAACTGTTTTTT

v_gene: TRBV5-1
d_gene: TRBD1
j_gene: TRBJ1-2
len: 15
abundance: .
CDR3aa: CASSSRQGAGYGYTF
CDR3nt: TGCGCCAGCAGCTCCCGACAGGGGGCGGGCTATGGCTACACCTTC

v_gene: TRBV7-8
d_gene: .
j_gene: TRBJ1-3
len: 14
abundance: .
CDR3aa: CASSRVASGNTIYF
CDR3nt: TGTGCCAGCAGCCGAGTGGCCTCTGGAAACACCATATATTTT

v_gene: TRBV2
d_gene: TRBD1
j_gene: TRBJ2-1
len: 16
abundance: .
CDR3aa: CASRVEQGAGYNEQFF
CDR3nt: TGTGCCAGCAGGGTGGAACAGGGGGCGGGATACAATGAGCAGTTCTTC

v_gene: TRBV5-5
d_gene: TRBD1
j_gene: TRBJ1-2
len: 14
abundance: .
CDR3aa: CASSLEGTGYGYTF
CDR3nt: TGTGCCAGCAGCTTGGAAGGGACAGGGTATGGCTACACCTTC